This is a list of T cell receptor beta chains from one sample in a study of cytotoxic CD8 clonotypes in ibrutinib-treated CLL. Clones were sequenced by immunoSEQ multiplex PCR, and TCRdb holds only the in-frame ones, with some missing. The top ten clones hold 15% to 20% of a sample with more than 35,000 clones, 71% of them seen once. The starting material was PBMCs, obtained at disease progression, from a patient treated with ibrutinib. The receptors come from a human donor with chronic lymphocytic leukemia. CDR3s leave out the opening cysteine and the closing phenylalanine or tryptophan.

j_gene	v_gene	CDR3aa
TRBJ1-2	TRBV13	ASSLRVTGGRGYT
TRBJ2-3	TRBV5-4	ASSTWGWAPEGPDTQY
TRBJ1-5	TRBV21-1	ASRRFRTGSSNQPQH
TRBJ2-3	TRBV10-3	AISQGAGGQGHTDTQY
TRBJ2-2	TRBV27	ASSPLRDSQNTGELF
TRBJ1-2	TRBV5-1	ASRRDPQGTVYGYT
TRBJ2-1	TRBV5-1	ASSLELATYNEQF
TRBJ2-7	TRBV7-8	ASSLVPGNYEQY
TRBJ2-1	TRBV5-1	ASSFGRDEQF
TRBJ1-5	TRBV2	ASSWTNNQPQH
TRBJ2-7	TRBV6-1	ASSERSGGRAYEQY
TRBJ2-1	TRBV6-5	ASSYSMGGREQF
TRBJ1-1	TRBV20-1	SARGQHEAF
TRBJ2-4	TRBV6-1	ASRSPSLAKNIQY
TRBJ2-3	TRBV4-1	ASSQDPRGANTDTQY
TRBJ2-1	TRBV11-2	ASSPGSSGAQF
TRBJ2-7	TRBV5-1	ASSLTSGAYEQY
TRBJ2-1	TRBV6-1	ASRRGGYNEQF
TRBJ2-3	TRBV10-3	AIGGSGDTQY
TRBJ2-3	TRBV6-1	ASSDQRGTDTQY
TRBJ1-1	TRBV6-6	ASVGWDTEAF
TRBJ2-2	TRBV2	ARGLGAGELF
TRBJ2-3	TRBV4-1	ASSHPRASGGAIDTQY